This T cell receptor (beta chain) stems from a study of control samples from healthy donors and cancer patients. The CDR3 length is 17 residues. Trimming took 6 bases from V and 8 from J; bases not matched to a gene: 14. CDR1 is MNHEY and CDR2 is SVGEGT in the germline V gene. Produced via immunoSEQ multiplex PCR; TCRdb's table is partial and in-frame only. Among 150,000 or so clones listed, under 95% were seen once. This receptor was identified in a man between 18 and 35 years old in good health. This sequence joins TRBV6-2 or TRBV6-3 and TRBJ2-3, with 13 nucleotides matching TRBD2. The sample comprised blood. Here the CDR3 DNA reads TGTGCCAGCAGCCGCTACGGACTAGCGGGAGTTCAGGGTACGCAGTATTTT. Translated, it gives CASSRYGLAGVQGTQYF.